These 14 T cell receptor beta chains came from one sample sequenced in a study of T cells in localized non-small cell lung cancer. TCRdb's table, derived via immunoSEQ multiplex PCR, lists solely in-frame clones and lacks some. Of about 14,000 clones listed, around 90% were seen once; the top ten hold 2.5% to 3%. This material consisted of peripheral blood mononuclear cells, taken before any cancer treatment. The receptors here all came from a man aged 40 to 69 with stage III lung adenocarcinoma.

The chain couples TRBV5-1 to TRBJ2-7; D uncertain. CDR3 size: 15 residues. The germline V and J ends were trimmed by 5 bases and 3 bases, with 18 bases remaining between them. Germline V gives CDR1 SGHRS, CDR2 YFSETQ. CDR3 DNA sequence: TGCGCCAGCAGACGTCAACAGATATCCGACTACGAGCAGTACTTC. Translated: CASRRQQISDYEQYF.

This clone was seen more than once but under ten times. The CDR3, as DNA: TGTGCCAGCAGTGGGTGGGAGGCATCGGATACGCAGTATTTT. Amino acids: CASSGWEASDTQYF. The chain uses TRBV2 and TRBJ2-3, with D perhaps matching TRBD2 (6 bases). This CDR3 has 14 residues. The V gene lost 4 bases and the J gene lost 6 bases, with 14 bases spanning the gap. Germline V gene lookup returns CDR1 SNHLY and CDR2 FYNNEI.

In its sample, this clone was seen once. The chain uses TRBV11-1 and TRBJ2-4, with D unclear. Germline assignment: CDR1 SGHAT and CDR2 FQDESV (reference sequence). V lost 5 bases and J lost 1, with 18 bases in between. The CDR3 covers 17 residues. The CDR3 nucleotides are TGTGCCAGCAGCCGAAACCGTTATACAGATGCCAAAAACATTCAGTACTTC. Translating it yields CASSRNRYTDAKNIQYF.

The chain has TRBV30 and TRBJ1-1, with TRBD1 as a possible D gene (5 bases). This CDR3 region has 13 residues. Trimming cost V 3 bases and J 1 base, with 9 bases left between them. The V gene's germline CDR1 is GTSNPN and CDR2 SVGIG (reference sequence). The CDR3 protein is CAWRAGPNTEAFF. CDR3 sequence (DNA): TGTGCCTGGAGGGCAGGGCCGAACACTGAAGCTTTCTTT.

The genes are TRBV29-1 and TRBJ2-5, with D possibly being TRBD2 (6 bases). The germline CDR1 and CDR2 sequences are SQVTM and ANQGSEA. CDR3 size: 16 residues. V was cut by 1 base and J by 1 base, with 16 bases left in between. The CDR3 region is CSVEVSGTGSQETQYF. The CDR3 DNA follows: TGCAGCGTTGAAGTCTCCGGAACCGGGAGCCAAGAGACCCAGTACTTC.

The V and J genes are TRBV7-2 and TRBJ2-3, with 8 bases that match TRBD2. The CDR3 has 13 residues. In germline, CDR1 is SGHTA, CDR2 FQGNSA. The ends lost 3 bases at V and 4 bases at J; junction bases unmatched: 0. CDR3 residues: CASSLGLADTQYF. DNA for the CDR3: TGTGCCAGCAGCTTGGGACTAGCAGATACGCAGTATTTT.

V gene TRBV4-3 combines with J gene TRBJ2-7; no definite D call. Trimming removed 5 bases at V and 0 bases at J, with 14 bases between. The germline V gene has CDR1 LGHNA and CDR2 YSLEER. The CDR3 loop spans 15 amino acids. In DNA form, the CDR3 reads TGCGCCAGCAGCTTAGGGCGGACCAGCTCCTACGAGCAGTACTTC. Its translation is CASSLGRTSSYEQYF.

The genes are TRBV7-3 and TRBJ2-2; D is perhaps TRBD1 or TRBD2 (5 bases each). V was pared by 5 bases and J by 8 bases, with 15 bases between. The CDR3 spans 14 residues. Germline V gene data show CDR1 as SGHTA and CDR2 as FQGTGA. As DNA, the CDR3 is TGTGCCAGCAGCCCCTCTAGGGGAGCGGGGGAGCTGTTTTTT. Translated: CASSPSRGAGELFF.

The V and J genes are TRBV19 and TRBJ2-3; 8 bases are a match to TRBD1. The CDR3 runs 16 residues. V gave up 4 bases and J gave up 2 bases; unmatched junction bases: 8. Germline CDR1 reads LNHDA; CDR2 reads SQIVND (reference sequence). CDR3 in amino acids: CASSTAHRGVTDTQYF. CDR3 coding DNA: TGTGCCAGTAGTACCGCCCACAGGGGGGTCACAGATACGCAGTATTTT.

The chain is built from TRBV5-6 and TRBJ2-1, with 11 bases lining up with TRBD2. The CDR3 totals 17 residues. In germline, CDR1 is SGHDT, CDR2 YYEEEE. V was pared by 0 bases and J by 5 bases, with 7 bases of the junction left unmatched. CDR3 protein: CASSLGLGTSGHNEQFF. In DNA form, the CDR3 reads TGTGCCAGCAGCTTGGGGTTAGGGACTAGCGGACACAATGAGCAGTTCTTC.

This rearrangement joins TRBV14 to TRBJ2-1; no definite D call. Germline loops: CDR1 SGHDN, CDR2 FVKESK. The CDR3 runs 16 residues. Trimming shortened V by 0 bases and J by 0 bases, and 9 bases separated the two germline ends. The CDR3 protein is CASSQDGWGSYNEQFF. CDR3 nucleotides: TGTGCCAGCAGCCAAGATGGGTGGGGCTCCTACAATGAGCAGTTCTTC.

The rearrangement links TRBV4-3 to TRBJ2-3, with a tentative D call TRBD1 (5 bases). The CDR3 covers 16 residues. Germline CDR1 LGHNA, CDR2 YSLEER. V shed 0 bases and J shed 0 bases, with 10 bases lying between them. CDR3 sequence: CASSQDFQGSTDTQYF. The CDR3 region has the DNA TGCGCCAGCAGCCAAGATTTTCAGGGTAGCACAGATACGCAGTATTTT.

CDR3 residues: CASTDRGGRRGNTIYF. The CDR3 bases are TGTGCCAGCACCGACCGGGGGGGGCGTCGTGGAAACACCATATATTTT. This chain uses TRBV28 with TRBJ1-3, with D maybe TRBD1 (6 bases). The CDR3 length is 16 residues. Germline V gene sequence: CDR1 MDHEN, CDR2 SYDVKM. V was pared by 7 bases and J by 3 bases, with 19 bases between.

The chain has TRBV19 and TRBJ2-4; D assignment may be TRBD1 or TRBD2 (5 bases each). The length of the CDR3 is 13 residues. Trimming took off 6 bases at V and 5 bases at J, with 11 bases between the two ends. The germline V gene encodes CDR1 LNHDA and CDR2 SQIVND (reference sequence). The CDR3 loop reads CASRGARENIQYF. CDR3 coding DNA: TGTGCCAGTAGAGGGGCGAGGGAAAACATTCAGTACTTC.